This note documents a single T cell receptor (beta chain) sequence. Its antigen is not identified. Clones were read by immunoSEQ multiplex PCR, and TCRdb kept only the in-frame ones, dropping some. The sample has about 160,000 clones; roughly four fifths are singletons. This CDR3 comprises 15 residues. Trimming cost V 5 bases and J 5 bases; bases outside gene matches: 11. In germline, CDR1 is SGHNT, CDR2 YENEEA. The sample belongs to a study of cytotoxic CD8 clonotypes in ibrutinib-treated CLL. Study-wide points: Public clonotypes, found uncommonly, either contracted or stayed stable on treatment.

The V and J genes are TRBV11-3 and TRBJ1-1; TRBD1 matches at 7 bases. The specimen was PBMCs, collected after 24 months of ibrutinib treatment. The origin of this receptor is a human donor with chronic lymphocytic leukemia. The CDR3, as DNA: TGTGCCAGCAGCGGTAAGGGGGCGCGTTGGACTGAAGCTTTCTTT. Translation gives CASSGKGARWTEAFF.